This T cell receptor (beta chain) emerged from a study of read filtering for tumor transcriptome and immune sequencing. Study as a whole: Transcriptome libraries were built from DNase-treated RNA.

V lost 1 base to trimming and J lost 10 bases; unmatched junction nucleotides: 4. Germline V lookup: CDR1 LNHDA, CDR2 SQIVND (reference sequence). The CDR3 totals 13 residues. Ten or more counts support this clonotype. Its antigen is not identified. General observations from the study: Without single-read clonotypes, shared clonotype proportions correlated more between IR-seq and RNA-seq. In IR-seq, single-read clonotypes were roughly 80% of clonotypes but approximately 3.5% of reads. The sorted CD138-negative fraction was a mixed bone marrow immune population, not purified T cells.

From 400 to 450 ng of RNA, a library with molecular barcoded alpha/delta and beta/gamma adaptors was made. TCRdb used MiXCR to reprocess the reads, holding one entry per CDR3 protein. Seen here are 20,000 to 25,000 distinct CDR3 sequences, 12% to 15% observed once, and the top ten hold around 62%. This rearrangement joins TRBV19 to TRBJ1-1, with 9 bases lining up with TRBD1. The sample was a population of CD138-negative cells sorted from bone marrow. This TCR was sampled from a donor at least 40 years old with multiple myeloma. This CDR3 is CASSIAPDRGAFF. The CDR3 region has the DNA TGTGCCAGTAGTATAGCCCCGGACAGGGGAGCTTTCTTT.